This T cell receptor beta chain was identified in a study of response to subunit inactivated influenza vaccine. CDR3 length equals 17 residues. CDR1 is SGHAT, CDR2 FQNNGV, per germline. V dropped 4 bases and J dropped 0 bases, with 15 bases sitting between them. On this clonotype: Its antigen is currently unknown.

Study observations and caveats: Authors suggested that a seasonal influenza vaccination recruits few new T cells each time.

TCRdb used MiXCR to reprocess the RT-PCR reads, holding one entry per CDR3 protein. The sample holds fewer than 600,000 distinct CDR3 sequences, approximately 6.9% seen once. Material: PBMCs from blood, obtained less than 25 months after vaccination. This chain links TRBV11-2 with TRBJ2-2; the D is unclear. The clonotype comes from a man in his fifties or sixties who received an inactivated influenza vaccine. The CDR3 DNA follows: TGTGCCAGCAGCTCACGCCGGACGGACCCGAACACCGGGGAGCTGTTTTTT. Its protein product is CASSSRRTDPNTGELFF.